Following are 13 T cell receptor beta chains from one sample sequenced in a study of OX40 agonist ivuxolimab in advanced cancers. Clones were sequenced by immunoSEQ multiplex PCR, and TCRdb holds only the in-frame ones, with some missing. The sample gives approximately 99,000 clones, approximately 87% of which show up once; roughly 5% is in the top ten. The sequencing used CD4+ or CD8+ T cells sorted from blood, collected in a trial of the OX40 agonist ivuxolimab. The receptors come from an adult with an advanced solid tumor such as melanoma, head and neck, liver or kidney cancer.

For the CDR3, the DNA is TGTGCCAGCAGTGGGGGGGGCGGTGAGCAGTTCTTC. It encodes CASSGGGGEQFF. V and J are TRBV2 and TRBJ2-1; perhaps TRBD2 as D (7 bases). Trimming removed 4 bases from V and 9 bases from J, with 10 bases in between. Germline V gives CDR1 SNHLY, CDR2 FYNNEI. The CDR3 is made up of 12 amino acids.

The rearrangement joins TRBV29-1 to TRBJ1-1; no clear D. The CDR3 has 12 amino acids. V lost 3 bases and J lost 2, with 7 bases in between. CDR1 is SQVTM, CDR2 ANQGSEA, per germline. CDR3 sequence: CSVDRSNTEAFF. In DNA, the CDR3 is TGCAGCGTTGACAGGAGCAACACTGAAGCTTTCTTT. Full variable domain (rest looked up from reference TRBV29-1 and TRBJ1-1): SAVISQKPSRDICQRGTSLTIQCQVDSQVTMMFWYRQQPGQSLTLIATANQGSEATYESGFVIDKFPISRPNLTFSTLTVSNMSPEDSSIYLCSVDRSNTEAFFGQGTRLTVV.

The chain combines TRBV30 with TRBJ1-5, with D unclear. V shed 0 bases and J shed 8 bases, with 14 bases lying between them. The CDR3 is 14 amino acids. The germline gives CDR1 GTSNPN, CDR2 SVGIG (reference sequence). The CDR3 loop reads CAWSVEAGRKPQHF. The CDR3 bases are TGTGCCTGGAGTGTAGAGGCCGGCAGGAAGCCCCAGCATTTT.

This clone came up many times. CDR3 loop: CASRGLTSNQPQHF. CDR3 DNA: TGTGCCAGCCGCGGCCTAACCAGCAATCAGCCCCAGCATTTT. This sequence joins TRBV27 and TRBJ1-5; D remains unclear. CDR1 is MNHEY and CDR2 is SMNVEV in the germline V gene (reference sequence). The V end was cut by 8 bases, the J end by 1 base, with 12 bases between. The CDR3 is 14 amino acids.

The rearrangement joins TRBV7-9 to TRBJ1-4, with 7 bases identical to TRBD1. Germline CDR1 reads SEHNR; CDR2 reads FQNEAQ (reference sequence). V shed 5 bases, J shed 3 bases, and the junction held 6 bases outside the gene matches. The CDR3 runs 15 residues. In DNA, the CDR3 is TGTGCCAGCAGCCCCCAGGGGGTAGCTAATGAAAAACTGTTTTTT. Its translation is CASSPQGVANEKLFF. The full variable domain, completed using reference TRBV7-9 and TRBJ1-4, is DTGVSQNPRHKITKRGQNVTFRCDPISEHNRLYWYRQTLGQGPEFLTYFQNEAQLEKSRLLSDRFSAERPKGSFSTLEIQRTEQGDSAMYLCASSPQGVANEKLFFGSGTQLSVL.

The chain combines TRBV5-1 with TRBJ2-7; 12 bases match TRBD2. After removal of 4 bases from V and 2 bases from J, the junction contained 7 bases not matched to a gene. The germline gives CDR1 SGHRS, CDR2 YFSETQ. This CDR3 is 16 amino acids long. In DNA, the CDR3 is TGCGCCAGCAGCACCGGGCGGACTAGCGGGGCCTACGAGCAGTACTTC. This gives the protein CASSTGRTSGAYEQYF. Supplemented by reference TRBV5-1 and TRBJ2-7, the full variable domain reads KAGVTQTPRYLIKTRGQQVTLSCSPISGHRSVSWYQQTPGQGLQFLFEYFSETQRNKGNFPGRFSGRQFSNSRSEMNVSTLELGDSALYLCASSTGRTSGAYEQYFGPGTRLTVT.

The rearrangement uses TRBV18 and TRBJ2-4; 11 bases line up with TRBD2. This CDR3 has 14 amino acids. The trim removed 2 bases at V and 8 bases at J, leaving 2 bases unmatched. CDR1 and CDR2 (germline): KGHSH, LQKENI. CDR3 sequence (DNA): TGTGCCAGCTCACCAACTAGCGGGAGTTACATTCAGTACTTC. Residues: CASSPTSGSYIQYF.

The V and J genes are TRBV18 and TRBJ2-7; no reliable D call. CDR3 length: 12 amino acids. V lost 6 bases and J lost 0, with 6 bases in between. Germline values: CDR1 KGHSH, CDR2 LQKENI. The CDR3: CASSPISYEQYF. The CDR3 DNA reads as TGTGCCAGCTCCCCGATCTCCTACGAGCAGTACTTC.

The chain employs TRBV30 and TRBJ2-7; the D gene is possibly TRBD1 (5 bases). Germline V CDR1 and CDR2: GTSNPN, SVGIG (reference sequence). V lost 4 bases to trimming and J lost 6 bases, with 19 bases between them. CDR3 length: 14 residues. CDR3 residues: CAWKVGRGRGEQYF. For the CDR3, the DNA is TGTGCCTGGAAGGTGGGAAGGGGCCGCGGCGAGCAGTACTTC.

This sequence joins TRBV7-2 and TRBJ1-2, with TRBD1 identical over 9 bases. This CDR3 is 14 amino acids long. Germline V gene lookup returns CDR1 SGHTA and CDR2 FQGNSA. V lost 8 bases to trimming and J lost 4 bases; unmatched junction nucleotides: 8. The CDR3 protein is CASPGQGFPYGYTF. The CDR3 nucleotides read TGTGCCAGCCCGGGACAGGGATTCCCCTATGGCTACACCTTC.

The gene calls are TRBV6-1 and TRBJ2-7; 10 bases align to TRBD2. V dropped 4 bases and J dropped 2; count of bases not matched to a gene: 2. The CDR3 contains 14 residues. The germline V gene encodes CDR1 MNHNS and CDR2 SASEGT. The CDR3 DNA reads TGTGCCAGCAGTGTAACTAGCGGGACCTACGAGCAGTACTTC. Translation: CASSVTSGTYEQYF.

This chain connects TRBV28 to TRBJ1-1; D might be TRBD1 (6 bases). V lost 8 bases to trimming and J lost 11 bases, with 21 bases between them. CDR1 is MDHEN, CDR2 SYDVKM, per germline. The CDR3 extends over 13 amino acids. CDR3 in amino acids: CASRHPVDRGAFF. In DNA, the CDR3 is TGTGCCAGCCGTCACCCCGTGGACAGAGGGGCTTTCTTT.

The gene calls are TRBV30 and TRBJ1-4, with D tentatively TRBD1 (5 bases). Germline V gives CDR1 GTSNPN, CDR2 SVGIG (reference sequence). Trimming shortened V by 3 bases and J by 7 bases, and 15 bases separated the two germline ends. The CDR3 consists of 14 residues. The CDR3 region has the DNA TGTGCCTGGAGCGCAGGGACCTGGGGTGAAAAACTGTTTTTT. It specifies CAWSAGTWGEKLFF.